A selection of T cell receptor beta chains follows, all from one sample in a study of cytomegalovirus exposure and HLA in healthy donors. Using immunoSEQ multiplex PCR, the repertoire was profiled, and TCRdb retains in-frame clones only, with some absent. In the table there are approximately 95,000 clones, under 85% of which are singletons. Sequenced input: PBMCs. Receptors were obtained from a man between 18 and 35 years old in good health and CMV-seropositive. The CDR3 runs from the conserved cysteine through the conserved F or W. D genes are given only for firm matches. Size tells how often a clone was seen (once, few, many) or the class of an expanded clone, and some rows leave it out.

cdr3_length: 13
j_call: TRBJ1-1
v_call: TRBV7-2
d_call: NA
clone_size: NA
cdr3_nt: TGTGCCAATCAGGGACACCGGAACACTGAAGCTTTCTTT
cdr3_aa: CANQGHRNTEAFF

cdr3_length: 12
j_call: TRBJ2-4
v_call: TRBV5-6
d_call: TRBD1
clone_size: NA
cdr3_nt: TGTGCCAGCAGCCAAGGGACAGTCCTTCAGTACTTC
cdr3_aa: CASSQGTVLQYF

cdr3_length: 15
j_call: TRBJ2-3
v_call: TRBV10-3
d_call: TRBD2
clone_size: NA
cdr3_nt: TGTGCCATCAGTCCGGCGGGGCGGGGGGCAGATACGCAGTATTTT
cdr3_aa: CAISPAGRGADTQYF

cdr3_length: 14
j_call: TRBJ2-3
v_call: TRBV5-4
d_call: NA
clone_size: NA
cdr3_nt: TGTGCCAGCAGCCTCGGGACTGATACAGATACGCAGTATTTT
cdr3_aa: CASSLGTDTDTQYF

cdr3_length: 13
j_call: TRBJ1-2
v_call: TRBV7-3
d_call: NA
clone_size: few
cdr3_nt: TGTGCCAGCAGCTTAAAACAGGGTTATGGCTACACCTTC
cdr3_aa: CASSLKQGYGYTF

cdr3_length: 17
j_call: TRBJ1-4
v_call: TRBV18
d_call: NA
clone_size: NA
cdr3_nt: TGTGCCAGCTCACTAGCCTGGCATACAGGTGAAAAGGAAAAACTGTTTTTT
cdr3_aa: CASSLAWHTGEKEKLFF

cdr3_length: 13
j_call: TRBJ1-5
v_call: TRBV6-1
d_call: NA
clone_size: NA
cdr3_nt: TGTGCCAGCAGGGACACGTTAGGTCAGCCCCAGCATTTT
cdr3_aa: CASRDTLGQPQHF

cdr3_length: 17
j_call: TRBJ2-3
v_call: TRBV7-6
d_call: TRBD2
clone_size: NA
cdr3_nt: TGTGCCAGCAGCTTAGCGCTAGCGGGGGGGCCCGCAGATACGCAGTATTTT
cdr3_aa: CASSLALAGGPADTQYF

cdr3_length: 14
j_call: TRBJ2-5
v_call: TRBV5-6
d_call: TRBD1
clone_size: NA
cdr3_nt: TGTGCCAGCAGCTTAGGGGGCGCAGTAGGGACCCAGTACTTC
cdr3_aa: CASSLGGAVGTQYF

cdr3_length: 17
j_call: TRBJ1-5
v_call: TRBV27
d_call: NA
clone_size: NA
cdr3_nt: TGTGCCAGCAGTTTTGAGGCCGGATATTATAGCAATCAGCCCCAGCATTTT
cdr3_aa: CASSFEAGYYSNQPQHF

cdr3_length: 13
j_call: TRBJ1-2
v_call: TRBV6-6
d_call: NA
clone_size: NA
cdr3_nt: TGTGCCAGCAGTTACTACAGTCTTGATGGCTACACCTTC
cdr3_aa: CASSYYSLDGYTF

cdr3_length: 17
j_call: TRBJ2-1
v_call: TRBV9
d_call: NA
clone_size: NA
cdr3_nt: TGTGCCAGCAGCTTAATCGACAGGCCAAACTCCTACAATGAGCAGTTCTTC
cdr3_aa: CASSLIDRPNSYNEQFF

cdr3_length: 17
j_call: TRBJ2-2
v_call: TRBV30
d_call: TRBD2
clone_size: once
cdr3_nt: TGTGCCTGGAGTGTATCCCCCCTAGCGGTTCCCACCGGGGAGCTGTTTTTT
cdr3_aa: CAWSVSPLAVPTGELFF

cdr3_length: 15
j_call: TRBJ2-2
v_call: TRBV10-2
d_call: NA
clone_size: NA
cdr3_nt: TGCGCCAGCAGTGAGCTCGCAGGTCGCACCGGGGAGCTGTTTTTT
cdr3_aa: CASSELAGRTGELFF

cdr3_length: 15
j_call: TRBJ2-2
v_call: TRBV5-4
d_call: NA
clone_size: NA
cdr3_nt: TGTGCCAGCAGCTTTTCGGGGGGCGCCCCCGGGGAGCTGTTTTTT
cdr3_aa: CASSFSGGAPGELFF

cdr3_length: 16
j_call: TRBJ2-5
v_call: TRBV7-6
d_call: TRBD2
clone_size: NA
cdr3_nt: TGTGCCAGCAGCCCGGGGACTAGCGGGGTACAAGAGACCCAGTACTTC
cdr3_aa: CASSPGTSGVQETQYF

cdr3_length: 14
j_call: TRBJ1-6
v_call: TRBV6-1
d_call: NA
clone_size: NA
cdr3_nt: TGTGCCAGCACTGAACAGGGTAATAGTTCACCCCTCCACTTT
cdr3_aa: CASTEQGNSSPLHF

cdr3_length: 14
j_call: TRBJ2-2
v_call: TRBV5-1
d_call: NA
clone_size: NA
cdr3_nt: TGCGCCAGCAACACCCGGGTGGGTACCGGGGAGCTGTTTTTT
cdr3_aa: CASNTRVGTGELFF

cdr3_length: 14
j_call: TRBJ1-1
v_call: TRBV19
d_call: NA
clone_size: few
cdr3_nt: TGTGCCAGTACTGTGGGGGGAATGAACACTGAAGCTTTCTTT
cdr3_aa: CASTVGGMNTEAFF

cdr3_length: 14
j_call: TRBJ1-1
v_call: TRBV5-1
d_call: TRBD1
clone_size: NA
cdr3_nt: TGCGCCAGCAGGAGGACAGGGGTAAGCACTGAAGCTTTCTTT
cdr3_aa: CASRRTGVSTEAFF

cdr3_length: 16
j_call: TRBJ2-3
v_call: TRBV5-1
d_call: TRBD2
clone_size: NA
cdr3_nt: TGCGCCAGCAGATCTCTAGCGGGGGGTTCCACAGATACGCAGTATTTT
cdr3_aa: CASRSLAGGSTDTQYF

cdr3_length: 13
j_call: TRBJ1-4
v_call: TRBV19
d_call: TRBD1
clone_size: NA
cdr3_nt: TGTGCCAGCAACCGGGACAGAAGAGAAAAACTGTTTTTT
cdr3_aa: CASNRDRREKLFF

cdr3_length: 17
j_call: TRBJ2-5
v_call: TRBV27
d_call: TRBD1
clone_size: few
cdr3_nt: TGTGCCAGCAGCCCTATGATAGACACGACAGGGCGGGCGACCCAGTACTTC
cdr3_aa: CASSPMIDTTGRATQYF

cdr3_length: 15
j_call: TRBJ2-1
v_call: TRBV30
d_call: NA
clone_size: once
cdr3_nt: TGTGCCTGGAGTGTACGGGGTCACCTCTACAATGAGCAGTTCTTC
cdr3_aa: CAWSVRGHLYNEQFF

cdr3_length: 15
j_call: TRBJ1-4
v_call: TRBV9
d_call: NA
clone_size: NA
cdr3_nt: TGTGCCAGCAGCGTAGGACAGGCAACTAATGAAAAACTGTTTTTT
cdr3_aa: CASSVGQATNEKLFF

cdr3_length: 15
j_call: TRBJ2-7
v_call: TRBV7-9
d_call: NA
clone_size: NA
cdr3_nt: TGTGCCAGCAGCTCCCCCCGGACAGAGGGCTACGAGCAGTACTTC
cdr3_aa: CASSSPRTEGYEQYF

cdr3_length: 14
j_call: TRBJ1-2
v_call: TRBV27
d_call: TRBD1
clone_size: NA
cdr3_nt: TGTGCCAGCAGTATGGACAGGGCGGGCTATGGCTACACCTTC
cdr3_aa: CASSMDRAGYGYTF

cdr3_length: 18
j_call: TRBJ2-1
v_call: TRBV10-3
d_call: NA
clone_size: NA
cdr3_nt: TGTGCCATCAGTGAGTCCAAGCTACTAAAAGGGGCCTACAATGAGCAGTTCTTC
cdr3_aa: CAISESKLLKGAYNEQFF

cdr3_length: 13
j_call: TRBJ2-7
v_call: TRBV6-1
d_call: NA
clone_size: NA
cdr3_nt: TGTGCCAGCAGTAATACAGGATTCTACGAGCAGTACTTC
cdr3_aa: CASSNTGFYEQYF

cdr3_length: 14
j_call: TRBJ1-6
v_call: TRBV4-1
d_call: NA
clone_size: few
cdr3_nt: TGCGCCAGCAGCCAGCCGGGGAATAATTCACCCCTCCACTTT
cdr3_aa: CASSQPGNNSPLHF

cdr3_length: 14
j_call: TRBJ2-1
v_call: TRBV5-4
d_call: NA
clone_size: NA
cdr3_nt: TGTGCCAGCAGCTCCGGGCGACAGTACAATGAGCAGTTCTTC
cdr3_aa: CASSSGRQYNEQFF

cdr3_length: 15
j_call: TRBJ1-5
v_call: TRBV15
d_call: NA
clone_size: NA
cdr3_nt: TGTGCCACCAGTTCCGATGGGGACTCGAATCAGCCCCAGCATTTT
cdr3_aa: CATSSDGDSNQPQHF

cdr3_length: 12
j_call: TRBJ2-1
v_call: TRBV2
d_call: NA
clone_size: NA
cdr3_nt: TGTGCCAGCGGGGCAGACTACAATGAGCAGTTCTTC
cdr3_aa: CASGADYNEQFF

cdr3_length: 16
j_call: TRBJ2-1
v_call: TRBV6-1
d_call: NA
clone_size: few
cdr3_nt: TGTGCCAGCAGTGAAGTAGGTTTGGGGGCCCCCAATGAGCAGTTCTTC
cdr3_aa: CASSEVGLGAPNEQFF

cdr3_length: 14
j_call: TRBJ1-1
v_call: TRBV19
d_call: NA
clone_size: NA
cdr3_nt: TGTGCCAGTAGTTATGGGGCCTTAGGAACTGAAGCTTTCTTT
cdr3_aa: CASSYGALGTEAFF

cdr3_length: 16
j_call: TRBJ1-1
v_call: TRBV5-4
d_call: TRBD1
clone_size: NA
cdr3_nt: TGTGCCAGCAGCCCGAGCCTACAGGGGCGGAACACTGAAGCTTTCTTT
cdr3_aa: CASSPSLQGRNTEAFF

cdr3_length: 14
j_call: TRBJ1-4
v_call: TRBV30
d_call: NA
clone_size: NA
cdr3_nt: TGTGCCTGGAGTTTTGGACAGCTTAATGAAAAACTGTTTTTT
cdr3_aa: CAWSFGQLNEKLFF

cdr3_length: 17
j_call: TRBJ2-7
v_call: TRBV4-1
d_call: TRBD1
clone_size: NA
cdr3_nt: TGCGCCAGCAGCCAGGATCCGGACAGGATCAACTCCTACGAGCAGTACTTC
cdr3_aa: CASSQDPDRINSYEQYF

cdr3_length: 14
j_call: TRBJ2-5
v_call: TRBV25-1
d_call: TRBD2
clone_size: NA
cdr3_nt: TGTGCCACCGCCACTAGCGGGGGTTGGGAGACCCAGTACTTC
cdr3_aa: CATATSGGWETQYF

cdr3_length: 17
j_call: TRBJ2-5
v_call: TRBV4-1
d_call: TRBD2
clone_size: NA
cdr3_nt: TGCGCCAGCAGCCAAGATAGTAGCGGGGGGGCCGGGGAGACCCAGTACTTC
cdr3_aa: CASSQDSSGGAGETQYF

cdr3_length: 15
j_call: TRBJ1-4
v_call: TRBV19
d_call: NA
clone_size: NA
cdr3_nt: TGTGCCAGTAGTCCACGGACAGCAACTAATGAAAAACTGTTTTTT
cdr3_aa: CASSPRTATNEKLFF

cdr3_length: 11
j_call: TRBJ2-3
v_call: TRBV7-2
d_call: NA
clone_size: NA
cdr3_nt: TGTGCCAGCAGCTTTCGTCTAGGGCAGTATTTT
cdr3_aa: CASSFRLGQYF

cdr3_length: 13
j_call: TRBJ2-7
v_call: TRBV6-1
d_call: TRBD1
clone_size: NA
cdr3_nt: TGTGCCAGCATCAGGACAGGCCTCTACGAGCAGTACTTC
cdr3_aa: CASIRTGLYEQYF

cdr3_length: 14
j_call: TRBJ2-5
v_call: TRBV15
d_call: NA
clone_size: NA
cdr3_nt: TGTGCCACCAGCAGAGTGAGTTTACAAGAGACCCAGTACTTC
cdr3_aa: CATSRVSLQETQYF

cdr3_length: 16
j_call: TRBJ2-4
v_call: TRBV6-1
d_call: TRBD1
clone_size: few
cdr3_nt: TGTGCCAGCAGTGAAGGGGACAGGGGCTTCTTCACCATTCAGTACTTC
cdr3_aa: CASSEGDRGFFTIQYF

cdr3_length: 13
j_call: TRBJ2-5
v_call: TRBV9
d_call: NA
clone_size: NA
cdr3_nt: TGTGCCAGCAGCGTAGGGGCCTGGGAGACCCAGTACTTC
cdr3_aa: CASSVGAWETQYF

cdr3_length: 16
j_call: TRBJ2-7
v_call: TRBV28
d_call: TRBD1
clone_size: NA
cdr3_nt: TGTGCCAGCAGTTCCAAAACCGGGACAGGGGAGGACGAGCAGTACTTC
cdr3_aa: CASSSKTGTGEDEQYF

cdr3_length: 15
j_call: TRBJ2-3
v_call: TRBV4-1
d_call: NA
clone_size: few
cdr3_nt: TGCGCCAGCAGCCTCCGCAGGGAAAACACAGATACGCAGTATTTT
cdr3_aa: CASSLRRENTDTQYF

cdr3_length: 12
j_call: TRBJ2-1
v_call: TRBV2
d_call: TRBD2
clone_size: NA
cdr3_nt: TGTGCCAGCTCAGCGGGGGTAAATGAGCAGTTCTTC
cdr3_aa: CASSAGVNEQFF

cdr3_length: 17
j_call: TRBJ1-4
v_call: TRBV5-8
d_call: TRBD1
clone_size: NA
cdr3_nt: TGTGCCAGCAGCACCGGGACAGGGGGCGCCACTAATGAAAAACTGTTTTTT
cdr3_aa: CASSTGTGGATNEKLFF

cdr3_length: 13
j_call: TRBJ2-7
v_call: TRBV5-4
d_call: NA
clone_size: few
cdr3_nt: TGTGCCAGCAGCTTGGGCGGAGGATACGAGCAGTACTTC
cdr3_aa: CASSLGGGYEQYF

cdr3_length: 15
j_call: TRBJ2-2
v_call: TRBV2
d_call: NA
clone_size: NA
cdr3_nt: TGTGCCAGCAGTGGGTGGGGGGAATTCACCGGGGAGCTGTTTTTT
cdr3_aa: CASSGWGEFTGELFF

cdr3_length: 16
j_call: TRBJ2-5
v_call: TRBV27
d_call: NA
clone_size: NA
cdr3_nt: TGTGCCAGCAAAAAGCGGGGAAAGGGGGTAGAAGAGACCCAGTACTTC
cdr3_aa: CASKKRGKGVEETQYF